The 5 T cell receptor beta chains presented below share a single source sample, sequenced in a study of blood T cells in healthy people across ages. Alongside a J-beta primer mix, a sample-barcoded 5' primer served in a second PCR lasting about 7 to 12 cycles. Each CDR3 protein gets one entry after TCRdb re-called the 5' RACE reads with MiXCR. The sample contains about 800,000 distinct CDR3 sequences, just under 25% of which appear only once. This sample was also put to use in a study of T cells of mothers and their children.

The sample consisted of blood. These receptors all stem from a boy younger than 18 in good health.

This clonotype was counted a few times. The chain has TRBV5-1 and TRBJ2-5; 7 bases align to TRBD1. The V gene's germline CDR1 is SGHRS and CDR2 YFSETQ. V trimming: 4 bases; J trimming: 2 bases; junction bases outside the gene matches: 8. This CDR3 contains 15 residues. This CDR3 is CASSDLPGQQETQYF. The CDR3 nucleotides are TGCGCCAGCAGCGACCTTCCGGGACAGCAAGAGACCCAGTACTTC.

This clonotype appeared a few times. The gene calls are TRBV6-2 or TRBV6-3 and TRBJ2-7; 7 bases agree with TRBD2. The CDR3 extends over 18 amino acids. V gave up 4 bases and J gave up 3 bases; unmatched junction bases: 18. The germline V gene encodes CDR1 MNHEY and CDR2 SVGEGT. The CDR3 nucleotides are TGTGCCAGCAGTTTCCCCGATGACCGGGACTACCTGAACTACGAGCAGTACTTC. This codes for CASSFPDDRDYLNYEQYF.

The chain links TRBV27 to TRBJ1-4; the match to TRBD1 covers 7 bases. This CDR3 spans 16 amino acids. Germline CDR1 MNHEY, CDR2 SMNVEV (reference sequence). J gave up 2 bases and V 5 bases, and 8 bases lay outside the gene matches. The DNA of the CDR3 is TGTGCCAGCAGTCAAGACAGGGACACGACTAATGAAAAACTGTTTTTT. Translating it yields CASSQDRDTTNEKLFF.

The rearrangement links TRBV28 to TRBJ1-4; tentative D call: TRBD1 (5 bases). Germline CDR1 is MDHEN and CDR2 is SYDVKM. V was clipped by 2 bases and J by 4 bases, with 8 bases between them. This CDR3 spans 14 amino acids. The CDR3 loop reads CASSLQGYNEKLFF. Here the CDR3 DNA reads TGTGCCAGCAGTTTACAGGGCTATAATGAAAAACTGTTTTTT.

This clonotype came up a few times. The V gene is TRBV6-1, the J gene TRBJ1-1, with TRBD1 as a possible D gene (5 bases). The germline gives CDR1 MNHNS, CDR2 SASEGT. Trimming removed 6 bases at V and 10 bases at J, with 24 bases between. The length of the CDR3 is 15 residues. CDR3 in amino acids: CASSQPLRLRQGAFF. The CDR3, as DNA: TGTGCCAGCAGCCAGCCGCTAAGACTCCGGCAGGGAGCTTTCTTT.